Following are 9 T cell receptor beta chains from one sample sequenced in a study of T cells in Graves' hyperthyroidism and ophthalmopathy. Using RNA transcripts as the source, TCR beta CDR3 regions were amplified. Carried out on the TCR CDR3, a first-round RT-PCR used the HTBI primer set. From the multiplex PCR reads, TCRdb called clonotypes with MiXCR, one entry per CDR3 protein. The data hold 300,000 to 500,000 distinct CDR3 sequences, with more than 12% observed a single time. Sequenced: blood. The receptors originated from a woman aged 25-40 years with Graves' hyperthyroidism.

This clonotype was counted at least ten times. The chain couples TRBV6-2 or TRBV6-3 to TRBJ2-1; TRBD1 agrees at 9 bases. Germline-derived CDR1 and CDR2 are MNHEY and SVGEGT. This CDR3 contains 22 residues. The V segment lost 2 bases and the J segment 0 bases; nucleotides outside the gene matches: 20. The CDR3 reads CASSYQAPTGQGPFSSYNEQFF. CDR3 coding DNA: TGTGCCAGCAGTTACCAAGCTCCCACGGGACAGGGCCCCTTCAGCTCCTACAATGAGCAGTTCTTC.

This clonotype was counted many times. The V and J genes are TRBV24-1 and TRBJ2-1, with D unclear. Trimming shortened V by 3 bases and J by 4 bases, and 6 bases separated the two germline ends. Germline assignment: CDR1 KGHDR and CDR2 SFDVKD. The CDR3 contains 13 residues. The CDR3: CATSDPGYNEQFF. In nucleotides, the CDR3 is TGTGCCACCAGTGATCCAGGATACAATGAGCAGTTCTTC.

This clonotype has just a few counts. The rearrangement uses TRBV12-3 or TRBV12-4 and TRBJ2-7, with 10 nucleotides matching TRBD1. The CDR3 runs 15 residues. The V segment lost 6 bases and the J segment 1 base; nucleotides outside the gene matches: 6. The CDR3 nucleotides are TGTGCCAGCAGGGCCGGACAGGGGGAGTCCTACGAGCAGTACTTC. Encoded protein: CASRAGQGESYEQYF.

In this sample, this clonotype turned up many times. The CDR3 nucleotides are TGTGCCAGCAAGGGACAGGTCTACGAGCAGTACTTC. Its protein is CASKGQVYEQYF. The chain carries TRBV28 and TRBJ2-7; 8 nucleotides match TRBD1. The V segment lost 7 bases and the J segment 3 bases; nucleotides outside the gene matches: 2. This CDR3 spans 12 amino acids. Germline V lookup: CDR1 MDHEN, CDR2 SYDVKM.

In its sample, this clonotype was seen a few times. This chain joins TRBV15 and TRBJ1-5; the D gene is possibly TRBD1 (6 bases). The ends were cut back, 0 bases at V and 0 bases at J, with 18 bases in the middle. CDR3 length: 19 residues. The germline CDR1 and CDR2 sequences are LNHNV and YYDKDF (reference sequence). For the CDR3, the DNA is TGTGCCACCAGCAGAGAGCTGACAGGTCGAGCTTATAGCAATCAGCCCCAGCATTTT. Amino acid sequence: CATSRELTGRAYSNQPQHF. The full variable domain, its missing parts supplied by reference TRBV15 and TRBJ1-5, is DAMVIQNPRYQVTQFGKPVTLSCSQTLNHNVMYWYQQKSSQAPKLLFHYYDKDFNNEADTPDNFQSRRPNTSFCFLDIRSPGLGDTAMYLCATSRELTGRAYSNQPQHFGDGTRLSIL.

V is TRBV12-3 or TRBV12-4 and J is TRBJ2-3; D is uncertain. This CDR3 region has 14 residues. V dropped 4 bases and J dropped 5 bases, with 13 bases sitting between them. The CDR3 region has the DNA TGTGCCAGCAGTTCTGGCGGACGAGAAGATACGCAGTATTTT. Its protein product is CASSSGGREDTQYF.

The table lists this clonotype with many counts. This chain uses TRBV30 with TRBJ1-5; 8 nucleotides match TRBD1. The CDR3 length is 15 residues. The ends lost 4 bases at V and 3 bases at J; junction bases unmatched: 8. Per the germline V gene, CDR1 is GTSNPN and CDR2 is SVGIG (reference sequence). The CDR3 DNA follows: TGTGCCTGGAACCGCGGACAGGGCGTCAATCAGCCCCAGCATTTT. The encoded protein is CAWNRGQGVNQPQHF.

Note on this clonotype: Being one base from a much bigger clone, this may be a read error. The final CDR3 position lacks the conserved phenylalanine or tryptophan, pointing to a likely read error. CDR3 residues: CASSLFPEPYEQYL. Here the CDR3 DNA reads TGCGCCAGCAGCTTGTTTCCAGAGCCCTACGAGCAGTACCTC. V is TRBV5-1 and J is TRBJ2-7; no firm D call. Germline V CDR1 and CDR2: SGHRS, YFSETQ. The CDR3 is 14 amino acids. Trimming shortened V by 1 base and J by 2 bases, and 10 bases separated the two germline ends.

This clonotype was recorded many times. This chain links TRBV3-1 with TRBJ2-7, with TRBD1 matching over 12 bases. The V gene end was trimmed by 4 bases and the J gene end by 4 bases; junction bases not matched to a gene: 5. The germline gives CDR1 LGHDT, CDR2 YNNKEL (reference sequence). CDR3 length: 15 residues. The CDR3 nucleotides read TGTGCCAGCAGCCCCGAGGGACAGGGGGCGTACGAGCAGTACTTC. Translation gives CASSPEGQGAYEQYF.